The 11 T cell receptor beta chains reported below all come from one sample, sequenced in a study of OX40 agonist ivuxolimab in advanced cancers. Assay used: immunoSEQ multiplex PCR; TCRdb lists only in-frame clones, some missing. The sample lists about 70,000 clones; approximately 78% were seen once. This specimen consisted of CD4+ or CD8+ T cells sorted from blood, obtained in a trial of the OX40 agonist ivuxolimab. These receptors all come from an adult with an advanced solid tumor such as melanoma, head and neck, liver or kidney cancer.

Note on this clone: Other DNA sequences in the same sample also yield this CDR3. This sequence joins TRBV29-1 and TRBJ2-6, with D possibly being TRBD1 (5 bases). The CDR3 runs to 13 residues. Trimming left V 5 bases short and J 1 base short, with 6 bases between. CDR1 is SQVTM, CDR2 ANQGSEA, per germline. CDR3: CSVQGSGANVLTF. In DNA, the CDR3 is TGCAGCGTTCAGGGATCTGGGGCCAACGTCCTGACTTTC. The whole variable domain, remainder taken from reference TRBV29-1 and TRBJ2-6, is SAVISQKPSRDICQRGTSLTIQCQVDSQVTMMFWYRQQPGQSLTLIATANQGSEATYESGFVIDKFPISRPNLTFSTLTVSNMSPEDSSIYLCSVQGSGANVLTFGAGSRLTVL.

The chain couples TRBV15 to TRBJ1-2; possible D gene TRBD1, 5 bases. Germline CDR1 reads LNHNV; CDR2 reads YYDKDF (reference sequence). Trimming pared 0 bases from V and 7 bases from J, leaving 6 bases between. This CDR3 spans 12 amino acids. CDR3 residues: CATSRDGGGYTF. The CDR3 nucleotides are TGTGCCACCAGCAGAGATGGGGGTGGCTACACCTTC.

There are a few counts of this clone. V and J are TRBV2 and TRBJ1-1, with a weak D call TRBD1 (5 bases). Germline CDR1 reads SNHLY; CDR2 reads FYNNEI. The CDR3 spans 15 residues. Trimming removed 2 bases at V and 4 bases at J, with 14 bases between. CDR3 in DNA: TGTGCCAGCAGTGAAAAGGGACTGTCGGGCACTGAAGCTTTCTTT. Its protein product is CASSEKGLSGTEAFF.

The chain is built from TRBV5-1 and TRBJ2-7; TRBD2 matches at 7 bases. The junction had 17 bases not matched to a gene; V was cut back by 4 bases and J by 7 bases. The CDR3 totals 16 residues. Per the germline V gene, CDR1 is SGHRS and CDR2 is YFSETQ. CDR3 residues: CASSGGLVSILFEQYF. CDR3 nucleotides: TGCGCCAGCAGCGGCGGACTAGTTTCCATTTTGTTTGAGCAGTACTTC.

The chain combines TRBV28 with TRBJ1-2; tentatively, D is TRBD1 (6 bases). Trimming cost V 5 bases and J 4 bases, with 11 bases left between them. Germline assignment: CDR1 MDHEN and CDR2 SYDVKM. This CDR3 has 13 residues. Here the CDR3 DNA reads TGTGCCAGCAGTACTCAGGGGACCTATGGCTACACCTTC. It specifies CASSTQGTYGYTF.

The sample holds one count of this clone. This chain links TRBV28 with TRBJ2-3, with TRBD2 as a possible D gene (6 bases). In germline, CDR1 is MDHEN, CDR2 SYDVKM. V was clipped by 4 bases and J by 6 bases, with 20 bases between them. The CDR3 has 16 amino acids. CDR3 residues: CASSSHITSYGDTQYF. DNA for the CDR3: TGTGCCAGCAGTTCGCATATAACTAGCTATGGGGATACGCAGTATTTT.

The V gene is TRBV5-1, the J gene TRBJ2-2; D possibly corresponds to TRBD2 (5 bases). This CDR3 is built from 15 residues. V was clipped by 1 base and J by 1 base, with 8 bases between them. The V gene's germline CDR1 is SGHRS and CDR2 YFSETQ. The CDR3 DNA reads TGCGCCAGCAGCTTGTTTGGAGGGAACACCGGGGAGCTGTTTTTT. The encoded protein is CASSLFGGNTGELFF.

The chain joins TRBV20-1 to TRBJ2-3; no definite D call. This CDR3 has 11 amino acids. Between the trimmed V and J ends, which lost 5 bases and 10 bases, there was a span of 13 bases. Germline V gives CDR1 DFQATT, CDR2 SNEGSKA (reference sequence). The CDR3 DNA is TGCAGTGCTGGCGGCCAAGGCGCGCAGTATTTT. Protein sequence: CSAGGQGAQYF.

This clone was picked up a small number of times. The rearrangement links TRBV5-4 to TRBJ2-7; 11 bases align to TRBD2. This CDR3 spans 17 amino acids. The V gene end was trimmed by 0 bases and the J gene end by 3 bases; junction bases not matched to a gene: 8. The germline V gene has CDR1 SGHNT and CDR2 YYREEE (reference sequence). CDR3: CASSLGPTGTSGYEQYF. CDR3 sequence (DNA): TGTGCCAGCAGCTTGGGACCCACCGGGACTAGCGGCTACGAGCAGTACTTC. Complete variable domain (other parts from reference TRBV5-4 and TRBJ2-7): ETGVTQSPTHLIKTRGQQVTLRCSSQSGHNTVSWYQQALGQGPQFIFQYYREEENGRGNFPPRFSGLQFPNYSSELNVNALELDDSALYLCASSLGPTGTSGYEQYFGPGTRLTVT.

This clone was observed a few times. The chain couples TRBV30 to TRBJ1-2, with 10 bases identical to TRBD1. V shed 2 bases and J 8 bases; nucleotides not matched to a gene: 11. Germline lookup yields CDR1 GTSNPN and CDR2 SVGIG (reference sequence). The CDR3 sequence is 15 residues long. The CDR3 loop reads CAWSTLDRGLFGYTF. The CDR3 DNA reads TGTGCCTGGAGTACCCTTGACAGGGGGCTATTCGGCTACACCTTC.

The chain is built from TRBV30 and TRBJ1-4; tentative D call: TRBD1 (5 bases). The V end lost 5 bases, the J end lost 6 bases, and 10 bases lay between the germline ends. Germline assignment: CDR1 GTSNPN and CDR2 SVGIG (reference sequence). The length of the CDR3 is 12 residues. The CDR3 coding sequence is TGTGCCTGGGATAAGGGGCATGAAAAACTGTTTTTT. Amino acid sequence: CAWDKGHEKLFF.